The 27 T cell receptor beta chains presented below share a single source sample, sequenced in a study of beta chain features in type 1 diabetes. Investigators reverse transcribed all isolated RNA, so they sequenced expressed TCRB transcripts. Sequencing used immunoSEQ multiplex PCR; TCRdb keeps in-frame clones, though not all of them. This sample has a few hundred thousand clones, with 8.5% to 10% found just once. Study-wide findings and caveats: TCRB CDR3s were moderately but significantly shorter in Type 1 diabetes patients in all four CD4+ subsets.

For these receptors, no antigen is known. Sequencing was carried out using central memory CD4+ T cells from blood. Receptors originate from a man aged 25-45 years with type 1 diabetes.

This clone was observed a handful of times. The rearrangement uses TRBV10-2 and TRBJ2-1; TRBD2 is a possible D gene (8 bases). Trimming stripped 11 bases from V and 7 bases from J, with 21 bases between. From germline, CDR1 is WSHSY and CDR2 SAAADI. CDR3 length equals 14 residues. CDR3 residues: CAGRGGTATNEQFF. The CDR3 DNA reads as TGCGCCGGACGGGGGGGGACAGCAACAAATGAGCAGTTCTTC.

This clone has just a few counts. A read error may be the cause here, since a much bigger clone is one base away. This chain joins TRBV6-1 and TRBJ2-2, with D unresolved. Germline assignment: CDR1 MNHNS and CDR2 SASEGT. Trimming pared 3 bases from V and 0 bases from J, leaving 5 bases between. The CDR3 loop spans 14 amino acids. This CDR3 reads CASSEIANTGELFF. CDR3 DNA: TGTGCCAGCAGTGAGATAGCGAACACCGGGGAGCTGTTTTTT.

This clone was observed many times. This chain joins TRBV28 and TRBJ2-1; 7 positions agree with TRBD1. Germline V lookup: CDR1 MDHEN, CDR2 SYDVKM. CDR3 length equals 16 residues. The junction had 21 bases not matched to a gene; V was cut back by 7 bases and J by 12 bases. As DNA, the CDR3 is TGTGCCAGCACGGAGGTTAGGACAGGCCCTCTTCTATGGCAGTTCTTC. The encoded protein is CASTEVRTGPLLWQFF.

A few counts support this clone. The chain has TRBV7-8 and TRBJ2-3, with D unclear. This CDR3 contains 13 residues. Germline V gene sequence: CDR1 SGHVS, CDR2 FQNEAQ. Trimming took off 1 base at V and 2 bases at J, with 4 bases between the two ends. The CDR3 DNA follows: TGTGCCAGCAGCTTAGTTGACACAGATACGCAGTATTTT. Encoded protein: CASSLVDTDTQYF. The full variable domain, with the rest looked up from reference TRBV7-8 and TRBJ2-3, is GAGVSQSPRYKVAKRGQDVALRCDPISGHVSLFWYQQALGQGPEFLTYFQNEAQLDKSGLPSDRFFAERPEGSVSTLKIQRTQQEDSAVYLCASSLVDTDTQYFGPGTRLTVL.

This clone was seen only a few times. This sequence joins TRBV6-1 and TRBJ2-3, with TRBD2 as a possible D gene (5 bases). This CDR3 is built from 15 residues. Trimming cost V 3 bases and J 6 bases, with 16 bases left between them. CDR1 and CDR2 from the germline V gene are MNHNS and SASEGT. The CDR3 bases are TGTGCCAGCAGTGATCCCCACGGGATTTCCGATACGCAGTATTTT. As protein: CASSDPHGISDTQYF.

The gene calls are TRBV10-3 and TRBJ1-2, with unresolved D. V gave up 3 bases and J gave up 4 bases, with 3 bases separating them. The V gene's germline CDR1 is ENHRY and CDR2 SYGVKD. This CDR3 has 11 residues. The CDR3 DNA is TGTGCCATCAGTGACAGCTATGGCTACACCTTC. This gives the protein CAISDSYGYTF.

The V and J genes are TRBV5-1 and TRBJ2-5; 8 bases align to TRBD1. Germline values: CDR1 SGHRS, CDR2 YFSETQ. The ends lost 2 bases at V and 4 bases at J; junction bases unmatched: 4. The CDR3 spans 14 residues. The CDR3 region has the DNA TGCGCCAGCAGCTTTATAACAGGGGGAGAGACCCAGTACTTC. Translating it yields CASSFITGGETQYF.

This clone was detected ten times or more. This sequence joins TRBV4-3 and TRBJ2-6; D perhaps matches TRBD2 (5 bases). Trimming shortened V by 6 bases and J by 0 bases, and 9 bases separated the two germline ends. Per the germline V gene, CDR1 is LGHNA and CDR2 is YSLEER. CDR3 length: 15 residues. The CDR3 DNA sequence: TGCGCCAGCAGGGGAGCTCCCTCTGGGGCCAACGTCCTGACTTTC. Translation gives CASRGAPSGANVLTF.

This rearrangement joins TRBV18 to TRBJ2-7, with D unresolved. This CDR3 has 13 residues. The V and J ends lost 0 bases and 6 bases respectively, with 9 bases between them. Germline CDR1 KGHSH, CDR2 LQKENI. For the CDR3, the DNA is TGTGCCAGCTCACCACCGTCGGGCCCCGAGCAGTACTTC. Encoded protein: CASSPPSGPEQYF. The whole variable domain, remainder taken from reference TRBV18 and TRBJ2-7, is NAGVMQNPRHLVRRRGQEARLRCSPMKGHSHVYWYRQLPEEGLKFMVYLQKENIIDESGMPKERFSAEFPKEGPSILRIQQVVRGDSAAYFCASSPPSGPEQYFGPGTRLTVT.

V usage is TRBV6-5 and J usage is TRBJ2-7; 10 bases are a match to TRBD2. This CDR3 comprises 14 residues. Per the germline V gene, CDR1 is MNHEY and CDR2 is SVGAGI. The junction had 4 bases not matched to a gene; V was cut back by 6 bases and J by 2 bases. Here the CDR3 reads CASRQLAGPYEQYF. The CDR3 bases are TGTGCCAGCAGGCAACTAGCGGGGCCCTACGAGCAGTACTTC.

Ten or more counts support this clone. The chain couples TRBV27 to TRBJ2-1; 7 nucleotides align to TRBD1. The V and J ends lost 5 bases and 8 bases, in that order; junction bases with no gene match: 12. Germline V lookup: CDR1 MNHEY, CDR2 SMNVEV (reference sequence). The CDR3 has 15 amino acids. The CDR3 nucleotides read TGTGCCAGCAGTCGATCCGGGACAGCGGTCCATGAGCAGTTCTTC. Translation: CASSRSGTAVHEQFF.

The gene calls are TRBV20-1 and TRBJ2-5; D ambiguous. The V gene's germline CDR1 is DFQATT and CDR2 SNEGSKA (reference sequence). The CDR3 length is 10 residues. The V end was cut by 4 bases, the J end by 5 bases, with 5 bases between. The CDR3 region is CSAKLETQYF. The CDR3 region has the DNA TGCAGTGCTAAATTGGAGACCCAGTACTTC.

CDR3: CASSGGGQGNLNTEAFF. The CDR3 nucleotides read TGTGCCAGCAGCGGGGGGGGACAGGGAAATTTGAACACTGAAGCTTTCTTT. V gene TRBV25-1 combines with J gene TRBJ1-1, with 9 nucleotides matching TRBD1. The germline CDR1 and CDR2 sequences are MGHDK and SYGVNS. This CDR3 has 17 amino acids. The J segment lost 0 bases and the V segment lost 6 bases, leaving 11 bases of the junction unmatched.

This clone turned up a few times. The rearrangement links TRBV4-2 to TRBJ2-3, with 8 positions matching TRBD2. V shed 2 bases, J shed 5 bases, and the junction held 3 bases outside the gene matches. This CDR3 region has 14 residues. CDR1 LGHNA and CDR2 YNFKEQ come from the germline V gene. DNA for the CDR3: TGTGCCAGCAGCCAAATAGCGGGGAGAGATACGCAGTATTTT. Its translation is CASSQIAGRDTQYF.

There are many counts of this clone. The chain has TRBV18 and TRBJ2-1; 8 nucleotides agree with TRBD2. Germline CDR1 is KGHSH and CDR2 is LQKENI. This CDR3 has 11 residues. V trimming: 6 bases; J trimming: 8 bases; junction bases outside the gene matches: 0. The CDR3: CASSGLDEQFF. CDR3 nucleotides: TGTGCCAGCTCGGGACTAGATGAGCAGTTCTTC.

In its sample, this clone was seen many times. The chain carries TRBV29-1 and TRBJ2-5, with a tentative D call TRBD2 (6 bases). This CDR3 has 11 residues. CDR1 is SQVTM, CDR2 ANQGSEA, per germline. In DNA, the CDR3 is TGCAGTGGGGGGTACCAAGAGACCCAGTACTTC. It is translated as CSGGYQETQYF.

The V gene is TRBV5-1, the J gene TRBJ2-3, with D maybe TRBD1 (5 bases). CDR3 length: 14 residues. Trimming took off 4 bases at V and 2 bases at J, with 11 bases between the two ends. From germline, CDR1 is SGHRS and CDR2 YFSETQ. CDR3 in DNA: TGCGCCAGCAGCCCAGGGTTTCCCACAGATACGCAGTATTTT. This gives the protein CASSPGFPTDTQYF. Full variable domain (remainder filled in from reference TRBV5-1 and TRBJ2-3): KAGVTQTPRYLIKTRGQQVTLSCSPISGHRSVSWYQQTPGQGLQFLFEYFSETQRNKGNFPGRFSGRQFSNSRSEMNVSTLELGDSALYLCASSPGFPTDTQYFGPGTRLTVL.

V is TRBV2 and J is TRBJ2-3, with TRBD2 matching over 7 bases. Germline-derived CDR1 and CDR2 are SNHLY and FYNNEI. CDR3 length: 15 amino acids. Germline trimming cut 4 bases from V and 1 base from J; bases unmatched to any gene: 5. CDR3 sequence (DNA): TGTGCCAGCAGTGCCGGGACTACCGGCACAGATACGCAGTATTTT. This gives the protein CASSAGTTGTDTQYF. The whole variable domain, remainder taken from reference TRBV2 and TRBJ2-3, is EPEVTQTPSHQVTQMGQEVILRCVPISNHLYFYWYRQILGQKVEFLVSFYNNEISEKSEIFDDQFSVERPDGSNFTLKIRSTKLEDSAMYFCASSAGTTGTDTQYFGPGTRLTVL.

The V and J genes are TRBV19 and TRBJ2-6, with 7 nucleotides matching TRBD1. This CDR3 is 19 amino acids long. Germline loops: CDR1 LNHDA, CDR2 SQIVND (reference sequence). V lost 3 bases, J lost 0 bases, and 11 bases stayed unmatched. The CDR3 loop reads CASSIGGQALRSGANVLTF. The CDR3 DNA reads TGTGCCAGTAGTATTGGTGGACAGGCCCTCCGCTCTGGGGCCAACGTCCTGACTTTC.

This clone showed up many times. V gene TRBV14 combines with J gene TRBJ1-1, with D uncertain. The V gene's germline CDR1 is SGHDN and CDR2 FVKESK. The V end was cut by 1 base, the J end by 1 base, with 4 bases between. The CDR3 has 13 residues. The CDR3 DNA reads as TGTGCCAGCAGCCAAGGGCCGAACACTGAAGCTTTCTTT. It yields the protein CASSQGPNTEAFF. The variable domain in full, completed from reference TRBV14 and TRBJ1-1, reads EAGVTQFPSHSVIEKGQTVTLRCDPISGHDNLYWYRRVMGKEIKFLLHFVKESKQDESGMPNNRFLAERTGGTYSTLKVQPAELEDSGVYFCASSQGPNTEAFFGQGTRLTVV.

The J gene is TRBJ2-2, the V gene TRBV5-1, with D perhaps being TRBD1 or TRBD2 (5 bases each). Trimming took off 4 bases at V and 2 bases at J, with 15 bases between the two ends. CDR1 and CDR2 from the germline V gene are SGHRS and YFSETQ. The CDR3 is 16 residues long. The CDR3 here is CASSPWGSLNTGELFF. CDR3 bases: TGCGCCAGCAGCCCGTGGGGGAGTCTCAACACCGGGGAGCTGTTTTTT.

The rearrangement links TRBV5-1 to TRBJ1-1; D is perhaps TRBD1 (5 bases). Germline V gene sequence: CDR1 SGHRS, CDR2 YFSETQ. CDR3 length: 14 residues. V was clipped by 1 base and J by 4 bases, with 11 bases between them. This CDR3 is CASSLQGTSTEAFF. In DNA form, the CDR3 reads TGCGCCAGCAGCTTGCAGGGTACGAGCACTGAAGCTTTCTTT.

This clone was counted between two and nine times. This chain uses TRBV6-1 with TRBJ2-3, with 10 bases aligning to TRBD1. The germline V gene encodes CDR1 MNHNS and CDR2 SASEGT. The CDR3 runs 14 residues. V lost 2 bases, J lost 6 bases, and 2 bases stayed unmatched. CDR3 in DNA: TGTGCCAGCAGTGAACCGGGACAGGGGGATACGCAGTATTTT. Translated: CASSEPGQGDTQYF.

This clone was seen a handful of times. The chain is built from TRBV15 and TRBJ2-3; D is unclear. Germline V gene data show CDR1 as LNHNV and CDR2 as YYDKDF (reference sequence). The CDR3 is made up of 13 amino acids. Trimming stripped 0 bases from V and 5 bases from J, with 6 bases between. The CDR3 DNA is TGTGCCACCAGCAGAGACTATTTAGATACGCAGTATTTT. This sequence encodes CATSRDYLDTQYF.

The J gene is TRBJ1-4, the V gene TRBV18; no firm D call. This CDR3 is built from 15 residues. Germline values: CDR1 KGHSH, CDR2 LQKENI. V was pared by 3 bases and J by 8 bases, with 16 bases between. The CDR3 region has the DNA TGTGCCAGCTCACCGCAACCTATGGGGAACGAAAAACTGTTTTTT. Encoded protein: CASSPQPMGNEKLFF.

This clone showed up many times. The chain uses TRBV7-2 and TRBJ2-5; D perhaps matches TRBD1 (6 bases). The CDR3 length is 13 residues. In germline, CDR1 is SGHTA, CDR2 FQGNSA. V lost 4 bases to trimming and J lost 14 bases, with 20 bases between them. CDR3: CASSSPQNRESYF. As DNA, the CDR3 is TGTGCCAGCAGCTCACCCCAGAACAGGGAATCCTACTTC.

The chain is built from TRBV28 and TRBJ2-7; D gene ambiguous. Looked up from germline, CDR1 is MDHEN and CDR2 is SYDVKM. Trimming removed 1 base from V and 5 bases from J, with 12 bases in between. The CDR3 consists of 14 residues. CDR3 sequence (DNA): TGTGCCAGCAGTTTATTCGATGGGCCACACGAGCAGTACTTC. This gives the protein CASSLFDGPHEQYF.